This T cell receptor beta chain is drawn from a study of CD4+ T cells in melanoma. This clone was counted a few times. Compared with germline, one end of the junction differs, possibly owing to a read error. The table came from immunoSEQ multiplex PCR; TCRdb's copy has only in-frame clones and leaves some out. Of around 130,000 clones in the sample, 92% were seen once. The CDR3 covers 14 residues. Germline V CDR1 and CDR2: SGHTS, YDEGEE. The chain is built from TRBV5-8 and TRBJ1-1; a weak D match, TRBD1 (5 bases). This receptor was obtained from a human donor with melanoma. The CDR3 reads CASTLRGLGTEAFF. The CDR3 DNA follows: TGTGCCAGCACCTTGCGGGGGTTGGGCACTGAAGCTTTCTTT. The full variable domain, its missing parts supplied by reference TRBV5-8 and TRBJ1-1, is EAGVTQSPTHLIKTRGQQATLRCSPISGHTSVYWYQQALGLGLQFLLWYDEGEERNRGNFPPRFSGRQFPNYSSELNVNALELEDSALYLCASTLRGLGTEAFFGQGTRLTVV.